This T cell receptor beta chain was sequenced for a study of T cells after yellow fever vaccination. Study-wide context: Some fractions had low cell numbers, and these were prepared with SMART-Seq v4 Ultra Low Input.

A universal primer site and UMIs were added as TCR cDNA was made by 5'RACE template switching. Each CDR3 protein gets one entry after TCRdb re-called the 5' RACE reads with MiXCR. The data show about 210,000 distinct CDR3 sequences, with 3% to 3.5% seen just once and around 3.2% held by the top ten. Germline CDR1 is SGHNT and CDR2 is YYREEE (reference sequence). V was pared by 3 bases and J by 5 bases, with 9 bases of the junction left unmatched. The CDR3 extends over 15 amino acids. This clonotype showed up many times. Antigen: not known. Overall study results and limits: The CD4 and CD8 compartments had a small share of their clonotypes in common. Booster samples showed a return of most primary-vaccination clones (almost 97% CD4, over 70% CD8).

This sequence originates from a man aged 18 to 30 who received the YFV17D yellow fever vaccine. This specimen consisted of CD4+ T cells sorted from PBMCs, obtained 10 days after the yellow fever booster vaccination. This chain uses TRBV5-4 with TRBJ1-1; 8 nucleotides agree with TRBD1. The CDR3 DNA follows: TGTGCCAGCAGCTCGACAGGGGTCACGCCGACTGAAGCTTTCTTT. Its translation: CASSSTGVTPTEAFF.